The source of this T cell receptor (beta chain) is a study of T cells in tuberculosis. The wider study: The T cells targeted glucose monomycolate, a mycobacterial lipid, via CD1B.

Findings and caveats of the study: The stringent gate may have excluded weak CD1B-GMM tetramer binders.

Sorting used thawed, overnight-rested PBMC stained with anti-CD3, a viability dye and GMM-loaded CD1B tetramer. C32 glucose monomycolate from Rhodococcus equi was loaded onto the CD1B tetramers. From each donor, around 100,000 tetramer-negative cells were sorted. No alpha-beta pairing information exists for these sequences. The protocol was immunoSEQ multiplex PCR, while the TCRdb copy is restricted to in-frame clones and leaves out a portion. Here the sample spans 55,000 to 60,000 clones, approximately 88% being singletons. This TCR came from an adult woman with latent tuberculosis. Sequenced material: CD1b-GMM tetramer-negative cells sorted from PBMCs.

DNA of the CDR3: TGTGCCAGCAGTGTGGGACTAGCGGGGGGAACCCAGTACTTC. Translation: CASSVGLAGGTQYF. This chain links TRBV6-1 with TRBJ2-7, with TRBD2 matching over 15 bases. Unmatched junction bases numbered 5, after V lost 4 bases and J lost 10 bases. In germline, CDR1 is MNHNS, CDR2 SASEGT. The CDR3 contains 14 residues.